Listed below are T cell receptor beta chains from one sample, sequenced in a study of identical twins. Each CDR3 protein is one row after TCRdb ran MiXCR on the 5' RACE reads. The sample has about 690,000 distinct CDR3 sequences, 21% seen once. The data were also submitted as part of a second study, on T cells expressing NK-cell markers.

Sequencing input: PBMCs. The source of these receptors is a woman aged 18-30 years in good health. The CDR3 runs from the conserved cysteine through the conserved F or W. The order of the fields is V gene, J gene, D gene, clone size, CDR3 DNA, CDR3 protein. D genes are given only for firm matches. Size values are once, few and many counts, or a class for expanded clones, and some rows have none.

>TRBV20-1|TRBJ2-1|TRBD2|NA
TGCAGTGCTAATCTAGCGGGGGGGCCCACCGAGCAGTTCTTC
CSANLAGGPTEQFF
>TRBV20-1|TRBJ2-5|TRBD2|few
TGCAGTGCTCAACCCTTGAAGCGGGAGGGCCAAGAGACCCAGTACTTC
CSAQPLKREGQETQYF
>TRBV20-1|TRBJ2-7|TRBD1|many
TGCAGTGGTTGGGACAGCCGGTCCTACGAGCAGTACTTC
CSGWDSRSYEQYF
>TRBV12-3/TRBV12-4|TRBJ2-2|TRBD2|few
TGTGCCAGCAGTGGGACTAGCCCCACCGGGGAGCTGTTTTTT
CASSGTSPTGELFF
>TRBV7-2|TRBJ2-7|TRBD2|NA
TGTGCCAGCAGCTTAGCCCTAGCGGGAGGTGGGTCCTACGAGCAGTACTTC
CASSLALAGGGSYEQYF
>TRBV6-4|TRBJ2-7|NA|NA
TGTGCCAGCAGTGACCCTAGGGTGAGACAGAACTACGAGCAGTACTTC
CASSDPRVRQNYEQYF
>TRBV7-9|TRBJ2-5|TRBD1|NA
TGTGCCAGCAGTTATGGGACAGACGTGACCCAGTACTTC
CASSYGTDVTQYF
>TRBV20-1|TRBJ2-1|TRBD2|NA
TGCAGTGCTAGCCTAACTAGCGGGACCTACAATGAGCAGTTCTTC
CSASLTSGTYNEQFF
>TRBV3-1|TRBJ2-5|TRBD2|few
TGTGCCAGCAGCCAAGACCCGAGCGGGGGGGAGTACCAAGAGACCCAGTACTTC
CASSQDPSGGEYQETQYF
>TRBV3-1|TRBJ2-3|TRBD2|NA
TGTGCCAGCAGCCAAGAGCTAGCGGGGACCTCAGATACGCAGTATTTT
CASSQELAGTSDTQYF
>TRBV20-1|TRBJ2-7|NA|NA
TGCAGTGCCAGGGGAATAAGTGGGGACGAGCAGTACTTC
CSARGISGDEQYF
>TRBV29-1|TRBJ1-2|TRBD1|few
TGCAGCGTCCTATCCGGACAGGGGAGCTATGGCTACACCTTC
CSVLSGQGSYGYTF
>TRBV6-1|TRBJ2-1|NA|few
TGTGCCAGCAATCGATACAATGAGCAGTTCTTC
CASNRYNEQFF
>TRBV20-1|TRBJ2-5|TRBD2|NA
TGCAGTGCCAAAGAGGGCCTAGCGGGAGGCGAGACCCAGTACTTC
CSAKEGLAGGETQYF
>TRBV12-3/TRBV12-4|TRBJ1-4|TRBD1|NA
TGTGCCAGCAGACAGGGGGCTGAAGAAAAACTGTTTTTT
CASRQGAEEKLFF
>TRBV5-1|TRBJ1-2|NA|few
TGCGCCAGCAGCTTGCCAGGGAAGGATGGCTACACCTTC
CASSLPGKDGYTF
>TRBV12-3/TRBV12-4|TRBJ2-1|TRBD2|few
TGTGCCAGCAGTACGACTAGCGGGGGGCGAGGGCTATACAATGAGCAGTTCTTC
CASSTTSGGRGLYNEQFF
>TRBV2|TRBJ2-7|TRBD2|NA
TGTGCCAGCGGACTAGCCACATGGGACGAGCAGTACTTC
CASGLATWDEQYF
>TRBV5-1|TRBJ2-3|TRBD2|few
TGCGCCAGCAGCGGTAGCGGGGGCCTGGATACGCAGTATTTT
CASSGSGGLDTQYF
>TRBV7-9|TRBJ2-1|NA|few
TGTGCCAGCAGCTCAAGGGGTGACTCCTACAATGAGCAGTTCTTC
CASSSRGDSYNEQFF